This T cell receptor beta chain emerged from a study of T cells after yellow fever vaccination. Study-wide points: A minor fraction of clonotypes spanned both CD4 and CD8 compartments. A large majority of primary-vaccination clones showed up again after the booster (96% CD4, almost 90% CD8). Contamination by abundant bulk-population clonotypes could be present in FACS-sorted repertoires.

TCRdb reprocessed the 5' RACE reads via MiXCR and lists one record per CDR3 protein. The sample yields some 340,000 distinct CDR3 sequences, roughly 4.3% seen once. A remark on this clonotype: Its antigen is unidentified.

This CDR3 comprises 19 residues. Unmatched junction bases numbered 14, after V lost 1 base and J lost 4 bases. Germline V gives CDR1 LGHNA, CDR2 YNFKEQ. This receptor was taken from a man younger than 35 who received the YFV17D yellow fever vaccine. Sequencing was performed on PBMCs, taken 5 days after the yellow fever booster vaccination. The gene calls are TRBV4-2 and TRBJ2-1, with 9 nucleotides matching TRBD2. The CDR3 protein is CASSQGLSGRGGQYNEQFF. The DNA for the CDR3 is TGTGCCAGCAGCCAAGGGCTCTCAGGGCGGGGGGGTCAATACAATGAGCAGTTCTTC.